The sequence of this T cell receptor beta chain was determined in a study of shared clonotypes between healthy human individuals. Turning to the study itself: The cohort comprised two women and a few men. Their ages spanned 18 to 49 years.

To note about this clone: What it recognizes is unknown.

Sequencing used immunoSEQ multiplex PCR; TCRdb keeps in-frame clones, though not all of them. The table lists about 680,000 clones, about 91% of them singletons. Study-wide findings and caveats: Donor scarcity curtailed the genetic and exposure-history diversity represented herein.

Germline assignment: CDR1 DFQATT and CDR2 SNEGSKA (reference sequence). V lost 3 bases, J lost 6 bases, and 6 bases lay in between. The CDR3 runs to 11 residues. Positive CCR7 selection of CD45RO-negative cells yielded the naive CD8 cells, and terminally differentiated effector memory CD45RA+ cells were excluded. The source material was naive CD8+ T cells sorted from blood. The V call is TRBV20-1, the J call TRBJ2-1, with a weak D call TRBD1 (5 bases). The receptor was isolated from a man aged 25-45 years in good health. CDR3 in amino acids: CSASQGNEQFF. In DNA form, the CDR3 reads TGCAGTGCTAGTCAGGGCAATGAGCAGTTCTTC.